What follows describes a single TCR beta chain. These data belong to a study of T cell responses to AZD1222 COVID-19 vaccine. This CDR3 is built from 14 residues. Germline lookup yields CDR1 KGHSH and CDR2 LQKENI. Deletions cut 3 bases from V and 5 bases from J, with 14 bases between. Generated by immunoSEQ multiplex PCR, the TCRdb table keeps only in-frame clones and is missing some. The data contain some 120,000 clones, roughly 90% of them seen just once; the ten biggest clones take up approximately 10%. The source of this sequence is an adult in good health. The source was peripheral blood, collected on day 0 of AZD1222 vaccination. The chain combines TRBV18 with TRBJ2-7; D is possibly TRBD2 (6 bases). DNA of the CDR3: TGTGCCAGCTCACCGATCCGGGACTCAAACGAGCAGTACTTC. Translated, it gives CASSPIRDSNEQYF.